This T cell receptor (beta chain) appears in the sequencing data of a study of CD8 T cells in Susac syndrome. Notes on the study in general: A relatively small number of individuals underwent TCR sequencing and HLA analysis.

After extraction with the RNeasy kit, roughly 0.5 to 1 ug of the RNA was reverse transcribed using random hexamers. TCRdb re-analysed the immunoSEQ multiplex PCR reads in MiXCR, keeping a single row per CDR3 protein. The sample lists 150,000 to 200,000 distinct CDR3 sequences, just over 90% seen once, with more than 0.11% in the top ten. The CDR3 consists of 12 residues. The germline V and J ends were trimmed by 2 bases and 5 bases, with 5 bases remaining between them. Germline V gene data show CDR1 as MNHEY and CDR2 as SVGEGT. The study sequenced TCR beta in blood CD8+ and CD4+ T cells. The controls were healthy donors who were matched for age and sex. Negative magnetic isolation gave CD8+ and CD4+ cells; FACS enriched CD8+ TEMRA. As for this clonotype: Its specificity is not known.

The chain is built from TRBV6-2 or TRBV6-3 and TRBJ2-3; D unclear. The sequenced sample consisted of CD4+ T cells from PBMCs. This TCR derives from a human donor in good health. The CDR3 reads CASSYLQDTQYF. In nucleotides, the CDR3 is TGTGCCAGCAGTTACCTACAAGATACGCAGTATTTT.